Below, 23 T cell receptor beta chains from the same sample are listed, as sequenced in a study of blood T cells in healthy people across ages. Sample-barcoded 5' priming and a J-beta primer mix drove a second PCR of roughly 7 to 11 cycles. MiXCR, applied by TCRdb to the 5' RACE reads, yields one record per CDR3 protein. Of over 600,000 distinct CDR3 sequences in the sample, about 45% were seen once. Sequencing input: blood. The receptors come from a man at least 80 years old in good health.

The chain's CDR3 is CASGQGYNQPQHF. DNA of the CDR3: TGTGCCAGCGGACAGGGATACAATCAGCCCCAGCATTTT. This rearrangement joins TRBV12-3 or TRBV12-4 to TRBJ1-5, with 8 bases that match TRBD1. The CDR3 runs 13 residues. Trimming cost V 8 bases and J 3 bases; bases outside gene matches: 3.

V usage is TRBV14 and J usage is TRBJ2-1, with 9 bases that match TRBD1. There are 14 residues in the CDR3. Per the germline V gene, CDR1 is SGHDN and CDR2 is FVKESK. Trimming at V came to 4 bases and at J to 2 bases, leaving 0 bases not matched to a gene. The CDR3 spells CASSRDRAYNEQFF. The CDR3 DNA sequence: TGTGCCAGCAGCCGGGACAGGGCCTACAATGAGCAGTTCTTC.

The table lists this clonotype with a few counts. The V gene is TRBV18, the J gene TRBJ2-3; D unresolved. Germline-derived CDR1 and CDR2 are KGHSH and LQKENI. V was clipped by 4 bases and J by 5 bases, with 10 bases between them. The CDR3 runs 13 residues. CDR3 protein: CASSLLDEDTQYF. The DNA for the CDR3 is TGTGCCAGCTCACTCCTCGACGAAGATACGCAGTATTTT.

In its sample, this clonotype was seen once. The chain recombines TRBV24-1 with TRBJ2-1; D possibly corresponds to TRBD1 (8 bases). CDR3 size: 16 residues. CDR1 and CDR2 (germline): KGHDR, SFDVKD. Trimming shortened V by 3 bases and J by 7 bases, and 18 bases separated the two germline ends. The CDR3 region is CATSDPTGGGRNEQFF. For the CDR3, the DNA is TGTGCCACCAGTGATCCTACAGGGGGGGGAAGGAATGAGCAGTTCTTC.

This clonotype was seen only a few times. The DNA for the CDR3 is TGTGCCAGCAGCTTCTTTCGCGGACTAGCGGGAGGGCTGGCAGATACGCAGTATTTT. Translating it yields CASSFFRGLAGGLADTQYF. V gene TRBV5-6 combines with J gene TRBJ2-3; 15 positions agree with TRBD2. The V gene's germline CDR1 is SGHDT and CDR2 YYEEEE. Germline trimming cut 2 bases from V and 4 bases from J; bases unmatched to any gene: 11. The CDR3 sequence is 19 residues long.

CDR3 loop: CASTPGASGMNEQFF. The CDR3 nucleotides are TGTGCCAGCACCCCAGGGGCTAGCGGGATGAATGAGCAGTTCTTC. The chain uses TRBV9 and TRBJ2-1; TRBD2 agrees at 9 bases. The CDR3 runs 15 residues. The J segment lost 7 bases and the V segment lost 6 bases, leaving 11 bases of the junction unmatched. The germline gives CDR1 SGDLS, CDR2 YYNGEE.

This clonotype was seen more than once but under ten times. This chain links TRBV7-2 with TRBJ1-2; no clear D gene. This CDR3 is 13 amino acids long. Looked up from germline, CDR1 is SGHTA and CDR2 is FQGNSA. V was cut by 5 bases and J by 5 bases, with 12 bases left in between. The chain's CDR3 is CASSTAATYGYTF. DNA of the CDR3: TGTGCCAGCAGCACGGCCGCTACGTATGGCTACACCTTC.

The CDR3 bases are TGCGCCAGCGCTAACAGGGCCCCAACTACAAATGAGCAGTTCTTC. Protein product: CASANRAPTTNEQFF. The V gene is TRBV5-1, the J gene TRBJ2-1, with a tentative D call TRBD1 (6 bases). This CDR3 is built from 15 residues. Germline assignment: CDR1 SGHRS and CDR2 YFSETQ. Trimming stripped 7 bases from V and 7 bases from J, with 21 bases between.

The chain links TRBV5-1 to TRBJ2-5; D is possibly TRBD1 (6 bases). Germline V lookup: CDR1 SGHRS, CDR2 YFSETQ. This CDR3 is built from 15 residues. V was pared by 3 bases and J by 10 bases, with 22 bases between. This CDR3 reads CASSSSGTPNRGQYF. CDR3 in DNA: TGCGCCAGCAGCTCGTCCGGGACACCCAACAGAGGCCAGTACTTC.

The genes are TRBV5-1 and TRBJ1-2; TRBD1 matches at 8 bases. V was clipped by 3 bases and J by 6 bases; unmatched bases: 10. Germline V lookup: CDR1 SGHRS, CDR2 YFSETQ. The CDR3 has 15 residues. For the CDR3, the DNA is TGCGCCAGCAGCTCCCAGGGGCAGGGGGCCAATGGCTACACCTTC. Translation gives CASSSQGQGANGYTF.

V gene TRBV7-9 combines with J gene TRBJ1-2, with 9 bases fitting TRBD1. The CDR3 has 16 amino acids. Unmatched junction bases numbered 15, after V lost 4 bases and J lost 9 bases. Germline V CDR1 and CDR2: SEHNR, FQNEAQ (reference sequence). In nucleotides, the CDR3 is TGTGCCAGCAGCTCCTACCATCGACAGGGGGACGAAAGCTACACCTTC. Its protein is CASSSYHRQGDESYTF.

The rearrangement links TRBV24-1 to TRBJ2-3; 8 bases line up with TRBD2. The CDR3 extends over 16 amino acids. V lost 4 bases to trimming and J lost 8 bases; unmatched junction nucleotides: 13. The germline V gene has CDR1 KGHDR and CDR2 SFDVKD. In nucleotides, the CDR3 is TGTGCCACCAGTGACCCAGGCGATGCGGGAGGTTTTACGCAGTATTTT. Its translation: CATSDPGDAGGFTQYF.

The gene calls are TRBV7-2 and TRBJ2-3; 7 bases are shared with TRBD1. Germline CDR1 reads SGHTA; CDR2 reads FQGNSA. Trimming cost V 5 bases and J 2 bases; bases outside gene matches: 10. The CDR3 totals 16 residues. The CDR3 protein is CASSVGQPSLTDTQYF. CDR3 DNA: TGTGCCAGCAGCGTGGGACAGCCGAGCCTCACAGATACGCAGTATTTT.

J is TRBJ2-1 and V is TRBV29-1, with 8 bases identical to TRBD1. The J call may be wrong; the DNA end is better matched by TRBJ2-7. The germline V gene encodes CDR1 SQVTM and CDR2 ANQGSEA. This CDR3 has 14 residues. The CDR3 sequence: CSGGGTGSYNEQYF. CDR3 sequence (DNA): TGCAGCGGGGGTGGGACAGGCTCCTACAATGAGCAGTACTTC.

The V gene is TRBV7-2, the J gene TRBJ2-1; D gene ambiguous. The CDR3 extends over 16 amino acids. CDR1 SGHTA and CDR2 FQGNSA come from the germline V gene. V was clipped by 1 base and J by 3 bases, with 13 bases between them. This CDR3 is CASSLVDQRGYNEQFF. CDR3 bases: TGTGCCAGCAGCTTAGTGGACCAGAGAGGCTACAATGAGCAGTTCTTC. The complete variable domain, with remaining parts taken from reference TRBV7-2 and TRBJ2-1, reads GAGVSQSPSNKVTEKGKDVELRCDPISGHTALYWYRQSLGQGLEFLIYFQGNSAPDKSGLPSDRFSAERTGGSVSTLTIQRTQQEDSAVYLCASSLVDQRGYNEQFFGPGTRLTVL.

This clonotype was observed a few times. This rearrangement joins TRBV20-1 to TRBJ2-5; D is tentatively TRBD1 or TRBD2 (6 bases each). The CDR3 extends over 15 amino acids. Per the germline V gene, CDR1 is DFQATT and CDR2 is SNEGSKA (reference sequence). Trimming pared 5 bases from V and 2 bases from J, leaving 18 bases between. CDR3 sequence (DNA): TGCAGTGCTTCCCCGGGGGCAGGGACTCAAGAGACCCAGTACTTC. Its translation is CSASPGAGTQETQYF.

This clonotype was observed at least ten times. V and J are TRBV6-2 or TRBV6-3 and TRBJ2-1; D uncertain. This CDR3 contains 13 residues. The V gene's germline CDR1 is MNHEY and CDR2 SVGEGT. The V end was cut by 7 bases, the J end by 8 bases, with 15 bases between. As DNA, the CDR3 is TGTGCCAGCACTGCGCGGATTAGGGATGAGCAGTTCTTC. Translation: CASTARIRDEQFF.

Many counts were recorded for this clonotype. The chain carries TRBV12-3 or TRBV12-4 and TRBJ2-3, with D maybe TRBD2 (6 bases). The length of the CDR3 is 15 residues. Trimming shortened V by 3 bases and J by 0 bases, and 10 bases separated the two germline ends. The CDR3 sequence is CASSFSGTSTDTQYF. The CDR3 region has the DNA TGTGCCAGCAGTTTTAGCGGAACTAGCACAGATACGCAGTATTTT.

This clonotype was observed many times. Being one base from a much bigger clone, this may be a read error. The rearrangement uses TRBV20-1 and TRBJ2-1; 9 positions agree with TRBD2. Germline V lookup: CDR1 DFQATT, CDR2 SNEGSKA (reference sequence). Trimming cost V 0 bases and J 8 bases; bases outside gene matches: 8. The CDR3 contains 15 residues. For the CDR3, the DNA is TGCAGTGCTAGAGATGGGGTAGCGGGAGTCCATGAGCAGTTCTTC. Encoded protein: CSARDGVAGVHEQFF.

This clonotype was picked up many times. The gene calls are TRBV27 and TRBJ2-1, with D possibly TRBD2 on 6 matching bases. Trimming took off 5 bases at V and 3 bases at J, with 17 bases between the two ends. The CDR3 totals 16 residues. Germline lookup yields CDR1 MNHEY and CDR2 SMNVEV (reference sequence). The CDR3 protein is CASSPTGETSYNEQFF. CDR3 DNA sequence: TGTGCCAGCAGTCCCACGGGGGAGACTAGCTACAATGAGCAGTTCTTC.

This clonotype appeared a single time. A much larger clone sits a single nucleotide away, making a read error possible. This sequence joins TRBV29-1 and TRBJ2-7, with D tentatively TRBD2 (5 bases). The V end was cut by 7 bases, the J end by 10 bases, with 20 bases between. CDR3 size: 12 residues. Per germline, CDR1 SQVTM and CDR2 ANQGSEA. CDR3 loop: CSGGGLGEIQYF. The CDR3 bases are TGCAGCGGCGGCGGGTTGGGAGAGATCCAGTACTTC.

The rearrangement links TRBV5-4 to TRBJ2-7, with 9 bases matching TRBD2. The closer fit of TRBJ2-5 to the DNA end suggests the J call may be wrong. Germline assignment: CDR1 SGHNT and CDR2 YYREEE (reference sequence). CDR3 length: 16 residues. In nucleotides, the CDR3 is TGTGCCAGCAGCCCCATAACTAGCGGGCCCTTCGAGACCCAGTACTTC. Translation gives CASSPITSGPFETQYF.

The DNA of the CDR3 is TGTGCCATCAGGGTAACAAGGGGCTTGAGGGAGCAGTACTTC. This gives the protein CAIRVTRGLREQYF. The V gene is TRBV10-3, the J gene TRBJ2-7; TRBD1 is a possible D gene (5 bases). V was cut by 6 bases and J by 7 bases, with 19 bases left in between. The germline CDR1 and CDR2 sequences are ENHRY and SYGVKD. This CDR3 region has 14 residues.